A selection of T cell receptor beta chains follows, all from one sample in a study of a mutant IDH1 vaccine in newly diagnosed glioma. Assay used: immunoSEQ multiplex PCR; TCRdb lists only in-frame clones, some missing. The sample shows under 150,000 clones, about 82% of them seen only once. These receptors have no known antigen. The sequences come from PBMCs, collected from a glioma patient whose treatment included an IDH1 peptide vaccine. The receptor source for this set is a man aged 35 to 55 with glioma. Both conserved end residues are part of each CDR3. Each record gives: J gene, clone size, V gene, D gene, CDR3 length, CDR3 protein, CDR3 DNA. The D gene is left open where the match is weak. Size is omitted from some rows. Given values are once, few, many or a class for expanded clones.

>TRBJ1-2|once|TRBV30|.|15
CAWTRAPSPNYGYTF
TGTGCCTGGACCCGAGCTCCATCCCCTAACTATGGCTACACCTTC
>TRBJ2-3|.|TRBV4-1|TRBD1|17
CASSHRPGQGTGDTQYF
TGCGCCAGCAGCCATAGACCGGGACAGGGCACCGGAGATACGCAGTATTTT
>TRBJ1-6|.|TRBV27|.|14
CASSPSRGPFTLHF
TGTGCCAGCAGCCCCTCCCGGGGCCCCTTCACCCTCCACTTT
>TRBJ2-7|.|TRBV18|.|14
CASSPVGSSYEQYF
TGTGCCAGCTCACCGGTGGGCAGCTCCTACGAGCAGTACTTC
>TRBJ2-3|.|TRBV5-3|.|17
CARSLELAGAWTDTQYF
TGTGCCAGAAGCTTGGAATTGGCGGGGGCCTGGACAGATACGCAGTATTTT
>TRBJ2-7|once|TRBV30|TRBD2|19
CAWSVTFGTGRRIAYEQYF
TGTGCCTGGAGTGTTACGTTCGGAACCGGGAGGAGGATTGCCTACGAGCAGTACTTC
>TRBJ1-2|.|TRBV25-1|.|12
CASSLGERGYTF
TGTGCCAGCAGTTTAGGGGAGAGAGGCTACACCTTC
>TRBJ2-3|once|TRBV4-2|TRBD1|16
CASSHTEQGGTDTQYF
TGTGCCAGCAGCCATACCGAACAGGGGGGCACAGATACGCAGTATTTT
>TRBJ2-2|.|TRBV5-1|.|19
CASSPHLRSGGLNTGELFF
TGCGCCAGCAGCCCCCATCTTCGTTCCGGGGGGCTTAACACCGGGGAGCTGTTTTTT
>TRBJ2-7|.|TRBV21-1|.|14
CASSNRAGSYEQYF
TGTGCCAGCAGCAATCGGGCAGGGAGCTACGAGCAGTACTTC
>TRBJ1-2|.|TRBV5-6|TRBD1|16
CASSPEPGQGALGYTF
TGTGCCAGCAGCCCCGAACCGGGACAGGGGGCCCTTGGCTACACCTTC
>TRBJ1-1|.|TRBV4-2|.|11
CASRQDTEAFF
TGTGCCAGCAGACAGGACACTGAAGCTTTCTTT
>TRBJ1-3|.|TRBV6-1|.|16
CASSKVLPGSGNTIYF
TGTGCCAGCAGTAAAGTTCTTCCCGGATCTGGAAACACCATATATTTT
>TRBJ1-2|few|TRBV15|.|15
CATRRGEQAHYGYTF
TGTGCCACCAGGAGAGGGGAACAGGCCCACTATGGCTACACCTTC
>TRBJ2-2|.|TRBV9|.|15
CASSVWAGGGGELFF
TGTGCCAGCAGCGTATGGGCAGGGGGAGGCGGGGAGCTGTTTTTT
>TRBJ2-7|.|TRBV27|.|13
CASSFDSSTQQYF
TGTGCCAGCAGTTTTGACAGCTCTACGCAGCAGTACTTC
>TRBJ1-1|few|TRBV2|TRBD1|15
CASSEDRGWDTEAFF
TGTGCCAGCAGTGAGGACAGGGGGTGGGACACTGAAGCTTTCTTT
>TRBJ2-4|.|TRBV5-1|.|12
CASSFSGNIQYF
TGCGCCAGCAGCTTTTCAGGGAACATTCAGTACTTC
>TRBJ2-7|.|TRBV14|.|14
CASSRRETAYEQYF
TGTGCCAGCAGCCGACGGGAGACAGCCTACGAGCAGTACTTC
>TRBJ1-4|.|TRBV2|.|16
CASSADRPATNEKLFF
TGTGCCAGCAGTGCAGACAGACCCGCAACTAATGAAAAACTGTTTTTT
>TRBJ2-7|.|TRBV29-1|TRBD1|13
CSAGQGAGYEQYF
TGCAGCGCCGGACAGGGGGCCGGGTACGAGCAGTACTTC
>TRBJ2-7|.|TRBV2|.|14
CANKAQGPSYEQYF
TGTGCCAACAAAGCCCAAGGGCCTTCCTACGAGCAGTACTTC
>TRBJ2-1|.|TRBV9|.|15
CASSVRGRGRDEQFF
TGTGCCAGCAGCGTTCGGGGGCGCGGGCGGGATGAGCAGTTCTTC
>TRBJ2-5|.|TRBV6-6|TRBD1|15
CASSPTGVRGETQYF
TGTGCCAGCAGTCCTACAGGGGTCCGAGGGGAGACCCAGTACTTC
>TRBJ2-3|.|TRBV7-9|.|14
CASSLSAYTDTQYF
TGTGCCAGCAGCTTATCCGCGTACACAGATACGCAGTATTTT
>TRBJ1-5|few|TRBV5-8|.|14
CASSLEGGHQPQHF
TGTGCCAGCAGCTTGGAGGGGGGACATCAGCCCCAGCATTTT
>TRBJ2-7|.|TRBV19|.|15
CASSSSKRPSYEQYF
TGTGCCAGTAGTTCCTCAAAGCGCCCCTCCTACGAGCAGTACTTC
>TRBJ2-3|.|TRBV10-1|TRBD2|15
CAGGAGEAGTDTQYF
TGCGCGGGGGGAGCGGGAGAGGCGGGCACAGATACGCAGTATTTT
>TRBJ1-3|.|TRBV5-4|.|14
CASSSGPGGNTIYF
TGTGCCAGCAGTTCGGGACCGGGCGGAAACACCATATATTTT
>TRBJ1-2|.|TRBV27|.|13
CASRYRDDYGYTF
TGTGCCAGCAGGTACAGGGACGACTATGGCTACACCTTC
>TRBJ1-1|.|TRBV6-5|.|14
CASRPHVGFGEAFF
TGTGCCAGCAGGCCCCATGTAGGATTCGGTGAAGCTTTCTTT
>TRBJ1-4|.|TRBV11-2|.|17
CASNVRGVLATNEKLFF
TGTGCCAGCAACGTTAGGGGCGTTCTTGCAACTAATGAAAAACTGTTTTTT
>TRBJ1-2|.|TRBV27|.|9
CASRRGYTF
TGTGCCAGCAGGCGTGGCTACACCTTC
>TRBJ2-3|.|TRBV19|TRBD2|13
CASSVTSGNTQYF
TGTGCCAGTAGTGTGACTAGCGGCAATACGCAGTATTTT
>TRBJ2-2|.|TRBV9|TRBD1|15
CASSVGTGGTGELFF
TGTGCCAGCAGCGTGGGGACAGGGGGTACCGGGGAGCTGTTTTTT
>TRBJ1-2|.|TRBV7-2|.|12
CASSVGLYGYTF
TGTGCCAGCAGCGTCGGCCTCTATGGCTACACCTTC
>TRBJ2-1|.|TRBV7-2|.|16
CASSPRQARSYNEQFF
TGTGCCAGCAGCCCGAGACAGGCGCGCTCCTACAATGAGCAGTTCTTC
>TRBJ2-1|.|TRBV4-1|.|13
CASSQDTGWRQFF
TGCGCCAGCAGCCAAGATACGGGGTGGAGGCAGTTCTTC
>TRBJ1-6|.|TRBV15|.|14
CATSRALGNSPLHF
TGTGCCACCAGCAGGGCCCTGGGGAATTCACCCCTCCACTTT
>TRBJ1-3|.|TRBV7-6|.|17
CASSLGARASSGNTIYF
TGTGCCAGCAGCTTAGGGGCCCGGGCCAGCTCTGGAAACACCATATATTTT
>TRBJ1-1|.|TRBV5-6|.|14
CASSLGQINTEAFF
TGTGCCAGCAGCTTGGGACAGATAAACACTGAAGCTTTCTTT
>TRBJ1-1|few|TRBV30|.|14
CAWRSPGTNTEAFF
TGTGCCTGGAGGTCCCCAGGGACCAACACTGAAGCTTTCTTT
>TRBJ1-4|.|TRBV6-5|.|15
CASSYGGWGNEKLFF
TGTGCCAGCAGTTACGGAGGTTGGGGTAATGAAAAACTGTTTTTT
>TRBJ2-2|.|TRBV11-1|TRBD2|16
CASSHGLAGSGGELFF
TGTGCCAGCAGCCACGGACTAGCGGGATCGGGCGGGGAGCTGTTTTTT